Shown below are 4 T cell receptor beta chains from a single sample sequenced in a study of shared clonotypes between healthy human individuals. Repertoires were generated with immunoSEQ multiplex PCR, while TCRdb's copy carries only in-frame clones and drops some. The sample has a few hundred thousand clones; more than 95% are singletons. The source material was naive CD4+ T cells sorted from blood. Specified subset: CD45RA+ positively selected. The receptors come from a woman in her twenties or thirties in good health.

The V and J genes are TRBV25-1 and TRBJ2-1; TRBD2 matches at 11 bases. The CDR3 runs to 15 residues. The junction had 9 bases not matched to a gene; V was cut back by 6 bases and J by 8 bases. Per the germline V gene, CDR1 is MGHDK and CDR2 is SYGVNS. The CDR3 DNA is TGTGCCAGCAGCTCAACTAGCGGGAGAGCCTATGAGCAGTTCTTC. This sequence encodes CASSSTSGRAYEQFF.

The CDR3 spells CANRKEHTGELFF. CDR3 in DNA: TGTGCCAACAGGAAGGAACACACCGGGGAGCTGTTTTTT. V gene TRBV6-1 combines with J gene TRBJ2-2; D may be TRBD1 (5 bases). The germline CDR1 and CDR2 sequences are MNHNS and SASEGT. The germline V and J ends were trimmed by 10 bases and 3 bases, with 12 bases remaining between them. This CDR3 is 13 amino acids long.

This clone was seen only once. The chain carries TRBV7-3 and TRBJ2-1, with unresolved D. V lost 5 bases to trimming and J lost 9 bases, with 11 bases between them. Germline V gives CDR1 SGHTA, CDR2 FQGTGA. The CDR3 is 12 residues long. The CDR3 loop is CASSPLNSEQFF. CDR3 in DNA: TGTGCCAGCAGCCCTCTAAATAGTGAGCAGTTCTTC.

The J gene is TRBJ2-7, the V gene TRBV6-6; 8 nucleotides match TRBD2. In germline, CDR1 is MNHNY, CDR2 SVGAGI (reference sequence). With V trimmed by 5 bases and J by 3 bases, 6 bases remained unmatched. The CDR3 is 14 amino acids. Here the CDR3 reads CASSGLAEGYEQYF. In nucleotides, the CDR3 is TGTGCCAGCAGTGGACTAGCCGAAGGCTACGAGCAGTACTTC.